These T cell receptor beta chains were read from a single sample in a study of cytomegalovirus exposure and HLA in healthy donors. Libraries were prepared by immunoSEQ multiplex PCR; TCRdb keeps only in-frame clonotypes and omits some of them. The sample contains about 220,000 clones, about three quarters of which appear only once. Sequencing used PBMCs. These receptors were collected from a male donor in good health and CMV-seronegative. The CDR3 runs from the conserved cysteine through the conserved F or W. A D gene is named only where the DNA matches it firmly. Part of the rows lack a size; the others show once, few, many or a class for expanded clones.

many	TRBV25-1	TRBJ2-7	NA	TGTGCCAGCAGTGACAGCTTTAAGGGGGCGGGGGAGCAGTACTTC	CASSDSFKGAGEQYF
few	TRBV27	TRBJ1-6	TRBD1	TGTGCCAGCAAACTACGGACAGGGGTATTTTCACCCCTCCACTTT	CASKLRTGVFSPLHF
NA	TRBV19	TRBJ1-1	NA	TGTGCCAGTAGTATAGCCACCGGGACTGAAGCTTTCTTT	CASSIATGTEAFF
NA	TRBV29-1	TRBJ2-3	NA	TGCAGCGCCCAGGGAAGATCTAGCACAGATACGCAGTATTTT	CSAQGRSSTDTQYF
few	TRBV9	TRBJ1-1	NA	TGTGCCAGCAGCTTCGAGTCGTACACTGAAGCTTTCTTT	CASSFESYTEAFF
once	TRBV28	TRBJ2-7	NA	TGTGCCAGCAGTTTACAGTTCTACGAGCAGTACTTC	CASSLQFYEQYF
NA	TRBV4-3	TRBJ2-7	NA	TGCGCCAGCAGCCAATTACAGGGTACGGGCGAGCAGTACTTC	CASSQLQGTGEQYF
once	TRBV28	TRBJ1-3	NA	TGTGCCAGCAGTTTGAGACAGGGAAACACCATATATTTT	CASSLRQGNTIYF
NA	TRBV2	TRBJ1-2	NA	TGTGCCAGCAGTGAGAACGCGAATGGCTACACCTTC	CASSENANGYTF
NA	TRBV9	TRBJ2-3	NA	TGTGCCAGCAGCGCATCAGGGGTGGATACGCAGTATTTT	CASSASGVDTQYF
NA	TRBV30	TRBJ1-5	TRBD1	TGTGCCTGGAGTGTACTTGCGGGGACAGGGAATCAGCCCCAGCATTTT	CAWSVLAGTGNQPQHF
NA	TRBV4-3	TRBJ1-5	NA	TGCGCCAGCAGCCAAGATGACAGATTCAATCAGCCCCAGCATTTT	CASSQDDRFNQPQHF
few	TRBV4-2	TRBJ1-5	NA	TGTGCCAGCAGCCAAGATTTGGCCAGTAATCAGCCCCAGCATTTT	CASSQDLASNQPQHF
NA	TRBV6-5	TRBJ2-7	NA	TGTGCCAGCAGAGACGCCGGGAGCTCCTACGAGCAGTACTTC	CASRDAGSSYEQYF
NA	TRBV4-2	TRBJ1-6	NA	TGTGCCAGCAGCCAAGATTGGCAGGGCAGTAATTCACCCCTCCACTTT	CASSQDWQGSNSPLHF
NA	TRBV10-3	TRBJ2-5	NA	TGTGCCACCGGGGTAGAGACCCAGTACTTC	CATGVETQYF
NA	TRBV6-5	TRBJ2-1	NA	TGTGCCAGCAGTTACGTCTCCAGCTCCTACAATGAGCAGTTCTTC	CASSYVSSSYNEQFF
NA	TRBV5-1	TRBJ2-1	NA	TGCGCCAGCAGCCTAGAAGGGGTTTCCTACAATGAGCAGTTCTTC	CASSLEGVSYNEQFF
NA	TRBV1	TRBJ2-5	NA	NA	CTSSQEESVAGGATYEQYF
once	TRBV7-3	TRBJ2-5	NA	TGTGCCAGCAGCTTAACTGGGTTCGGGGAGACCCAGTACTTC	CASSLTGFGETQYF
NA	TRBV7-9	TRBJ2-1	TRBD2	TGTGCCAGCAGCGACACCCCCGGGACTAGCGGCCACAATGAGCAGTTCTTC	CASSDTPGTSGHNEQFF
NA	TRBV27	TRBJ2-1	NA	TGTGCCAGCACCCTGCGGGTGGGGGCCGATGAGCAGTTCTTC	CASTLRVGADEQFF
NA	TRBV27	TRBJ2-2	TRBD2	TGTGCCAGCAGTGGGACTAGCAGTCCAAGGCACACCGGGGAGCTGTTTTTT	CASSGTSSPRHTGELFF
NA	TRBV28	TRBJ2-7	NA	TGTGCCAGCAGTTTCTCGGTCTACGAGCAGTACTTC	CASSFSVYEQYF
NA	TRBV5-6	TRBJ1-1	TRBD1	TGTGCCAGCAGAGAGATGACAGGGGAAGAGGTAAACACTGAAGCTTTCTTT	CASREMTGEEVNTEAFF